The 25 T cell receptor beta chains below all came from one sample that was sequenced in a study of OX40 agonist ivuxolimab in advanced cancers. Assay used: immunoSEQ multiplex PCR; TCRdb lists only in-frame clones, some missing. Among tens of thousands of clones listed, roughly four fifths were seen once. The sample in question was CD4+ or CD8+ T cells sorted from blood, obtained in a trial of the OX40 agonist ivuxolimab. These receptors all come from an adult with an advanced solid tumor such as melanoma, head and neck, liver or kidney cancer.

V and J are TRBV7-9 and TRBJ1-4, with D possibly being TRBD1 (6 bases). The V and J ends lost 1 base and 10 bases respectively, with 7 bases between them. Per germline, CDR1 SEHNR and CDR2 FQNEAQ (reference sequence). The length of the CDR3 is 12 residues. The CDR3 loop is CASSLEGGKLFF. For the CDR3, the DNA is TGTGCCAGCAGCTTAGAAGGGGGAAAACTGTTTTTT.

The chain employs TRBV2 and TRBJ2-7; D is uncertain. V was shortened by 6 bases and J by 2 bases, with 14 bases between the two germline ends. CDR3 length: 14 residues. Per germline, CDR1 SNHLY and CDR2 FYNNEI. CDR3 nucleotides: TGTGCCAGCAGCAGATCAAAATCCACCTACGAGCAGTACTTC. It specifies CASSRSKSTYEQYF.

CDR3 sequence: CASSLRGGRETQYF. In nucleotides, the CDR3 is TGTGCCAGCAGTTTGCGAGGGGGTCGAGAGACCCAGTACTTC. The chain recombines TRBV27 with TRBJ2-5; tentative D call: TRBD1 (6 bases). The V gene's germline CDR1 is MNHEY and CDR2 SMNVEV (reference sequence). Deletions cut 3 bases from V and 4 bases from J, with 12 bases between. The CDR3 contains 14 residues.

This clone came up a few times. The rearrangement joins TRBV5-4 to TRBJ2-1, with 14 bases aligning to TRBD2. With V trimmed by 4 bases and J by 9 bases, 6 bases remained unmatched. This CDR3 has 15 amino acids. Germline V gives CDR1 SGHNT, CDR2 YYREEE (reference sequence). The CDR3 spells CASSPGLAGVLEQFF. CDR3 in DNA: TGTGCCAGCAGCCCGGGACTAGCGGGAGTTCTTGAGCAGTTCTTC.

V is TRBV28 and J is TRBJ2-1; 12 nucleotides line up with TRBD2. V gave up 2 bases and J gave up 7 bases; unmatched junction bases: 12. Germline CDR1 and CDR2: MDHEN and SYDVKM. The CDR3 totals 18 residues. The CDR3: CASSLRTLGLAGKNEQFF. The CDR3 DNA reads TGTGCCAGCAGTTTACGGACCCTTGGACTAGCGGGAAAAAATGAGCAGTTCTTC.

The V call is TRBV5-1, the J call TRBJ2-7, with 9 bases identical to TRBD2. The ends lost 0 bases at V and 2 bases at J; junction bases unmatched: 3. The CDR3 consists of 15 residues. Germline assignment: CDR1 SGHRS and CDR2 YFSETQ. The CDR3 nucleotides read TGCGCCAGCAGCTTGGTGGTAGCGGGGGCCTACGAGCAGTACTTC. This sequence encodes CASSLVVAGAYEQYF.

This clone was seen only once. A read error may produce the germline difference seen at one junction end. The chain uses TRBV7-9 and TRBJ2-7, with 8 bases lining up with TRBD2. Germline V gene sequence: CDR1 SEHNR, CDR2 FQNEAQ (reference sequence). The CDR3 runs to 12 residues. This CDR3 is CASTMGTSGLTF. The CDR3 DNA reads TGTGCCAGCACCATGGGCACTAGCGGACTTACATTC.

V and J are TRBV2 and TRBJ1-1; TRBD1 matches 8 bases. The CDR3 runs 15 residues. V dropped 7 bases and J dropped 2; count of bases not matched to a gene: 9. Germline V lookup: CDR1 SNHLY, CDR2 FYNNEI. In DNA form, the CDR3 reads TGTGCCAGCACCGATGACAGGGGAAGAAACACTGAAGCTTTCTTT. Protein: CASTDDRGRNTEAFF.

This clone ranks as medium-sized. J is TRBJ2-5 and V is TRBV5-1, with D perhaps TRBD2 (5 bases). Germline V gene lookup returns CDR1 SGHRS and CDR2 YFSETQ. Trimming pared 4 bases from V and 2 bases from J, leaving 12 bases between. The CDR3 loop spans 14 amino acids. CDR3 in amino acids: CASSPGLDQETQYF. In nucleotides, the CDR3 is TGCGCCAGCAGCCCTGGACTGGATCAAGAGACCCAGTACTTC.

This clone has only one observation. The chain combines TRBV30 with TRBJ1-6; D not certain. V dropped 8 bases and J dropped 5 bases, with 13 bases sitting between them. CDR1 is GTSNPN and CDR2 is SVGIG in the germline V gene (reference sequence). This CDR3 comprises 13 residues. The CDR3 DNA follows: TGTGCCCGCGGAGTGGGGAATAATTCACCCCTCCACTTT. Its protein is CARGVGNNSPLHF.

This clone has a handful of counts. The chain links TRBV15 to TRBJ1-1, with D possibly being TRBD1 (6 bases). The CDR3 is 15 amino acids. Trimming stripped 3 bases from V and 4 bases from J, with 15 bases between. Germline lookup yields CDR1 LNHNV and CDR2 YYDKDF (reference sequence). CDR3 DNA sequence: TGTGCCACCAGCAGGGATACTACCAGGGGCACTGAAGCTTTCTTT. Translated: CATSRDTTRGTEAFF.

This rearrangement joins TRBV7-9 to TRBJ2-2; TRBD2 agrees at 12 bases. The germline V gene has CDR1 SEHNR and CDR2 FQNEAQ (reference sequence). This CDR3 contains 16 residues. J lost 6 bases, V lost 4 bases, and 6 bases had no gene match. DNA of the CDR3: TGTGCCAGCAGCTCCCGGACTAGCGGGATTGCCGGGGAGCTGTTTTTT. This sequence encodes CASSSRTSGIAGELFF.

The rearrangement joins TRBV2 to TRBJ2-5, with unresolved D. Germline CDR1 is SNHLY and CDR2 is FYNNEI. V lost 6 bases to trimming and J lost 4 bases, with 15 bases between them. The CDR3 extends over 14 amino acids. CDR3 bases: TGTGCCAGCAGGGGTACGATGGGCCGAGAGACCCAGTACTTC. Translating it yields CASRGTMGRETQYF.

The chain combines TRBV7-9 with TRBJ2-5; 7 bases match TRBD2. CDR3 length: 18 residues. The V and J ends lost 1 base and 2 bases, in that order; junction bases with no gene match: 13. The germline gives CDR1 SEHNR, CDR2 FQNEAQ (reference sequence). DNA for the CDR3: TGTGCCAGCAGCTTAGGGAGCCAGCGGGGCTCGAAGCAAGAGACCCAGTACTTC. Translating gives CASSLGSQRGSKQETQYF.

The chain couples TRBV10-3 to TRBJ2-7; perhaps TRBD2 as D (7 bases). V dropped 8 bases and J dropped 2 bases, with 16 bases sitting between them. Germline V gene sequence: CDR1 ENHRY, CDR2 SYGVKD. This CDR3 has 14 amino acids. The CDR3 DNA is TGTGCCATCGGTGGGGGAGGGGGACCCTACGAGCAGTACTTC. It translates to CAIGGGGGPYEQYF.

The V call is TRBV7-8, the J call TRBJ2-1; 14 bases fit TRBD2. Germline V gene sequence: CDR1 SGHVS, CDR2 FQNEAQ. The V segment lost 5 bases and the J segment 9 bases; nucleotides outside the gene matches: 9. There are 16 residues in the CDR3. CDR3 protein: CASSTRLAGGVGEQFF. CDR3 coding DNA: TGTGCCAGCAGCACCCGACTAGCGGGAGGGGTCGGTGAGCAGTTCTTC.

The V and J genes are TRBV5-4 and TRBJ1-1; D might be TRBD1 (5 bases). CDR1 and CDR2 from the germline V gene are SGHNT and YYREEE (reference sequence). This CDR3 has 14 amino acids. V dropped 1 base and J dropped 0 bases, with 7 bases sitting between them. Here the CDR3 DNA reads TGTGCCAGCAGCTTGACAGGTCTGAACACTGAAGCTTTCTTT. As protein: CASSLTGLNTEAFF.

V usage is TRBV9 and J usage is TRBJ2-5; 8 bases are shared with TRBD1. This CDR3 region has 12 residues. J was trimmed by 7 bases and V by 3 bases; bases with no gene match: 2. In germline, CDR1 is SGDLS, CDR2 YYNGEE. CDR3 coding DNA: TGTGCCAGCAGCGCCGACAGGGGGACCCAGTACTTC. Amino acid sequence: CASSADRGTQYF.

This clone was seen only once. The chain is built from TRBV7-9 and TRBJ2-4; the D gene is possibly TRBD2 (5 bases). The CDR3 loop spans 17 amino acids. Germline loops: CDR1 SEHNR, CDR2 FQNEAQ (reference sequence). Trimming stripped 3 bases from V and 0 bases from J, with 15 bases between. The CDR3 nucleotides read TGTGCCAGCAGCTTGGGTTTGGGAGTATCAGCCAAAAACATTCAGTACTTC. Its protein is CASSLGLGVSAKNIQYF. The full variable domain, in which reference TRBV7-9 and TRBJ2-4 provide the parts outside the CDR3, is DTGVSQNPRHKITKRGQNVTFRCDPISEHNRLYWYRQTLGQGPEFLTYFQNEAQLEKSRLLSDRFSAERPKGSFSTLEIQRTEQGDSAMYLCASSLGLGVSAKNIQYFGAGTRLSVL.

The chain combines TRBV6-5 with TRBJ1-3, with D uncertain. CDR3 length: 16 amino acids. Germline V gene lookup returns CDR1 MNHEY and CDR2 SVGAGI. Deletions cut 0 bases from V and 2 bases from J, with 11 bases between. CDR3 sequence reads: CASSYSPWQTGNTIYF. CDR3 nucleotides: TGTGCCAGCAGTTACTCGCCCTGGCAAACTGGAAACACCATATATTTT.

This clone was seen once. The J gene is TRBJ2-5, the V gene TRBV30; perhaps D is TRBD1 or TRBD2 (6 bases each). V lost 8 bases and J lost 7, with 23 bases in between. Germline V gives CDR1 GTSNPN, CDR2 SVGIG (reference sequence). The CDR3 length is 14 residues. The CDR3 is CAQGRGESRGTQYF. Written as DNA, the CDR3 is TGTGCCCAGGGGCGGGGCGAATCAAGGGGGACCCAGTACTTC.

CDR3 DNA: TGTGCCAGCAGCCCCGTTGGGACAGGGGCCGATGAGCAGTTCTTC. Translating it yields CASSPVGTGADEQFF. The V gene is TRBV7-3, the J gene TRBJ2-1; 10 nucleotides align to TRBD1. The length of the CDR3 is 15 residues. Germline loops: CDR1 SGHTA, CDR2 FQGTGA. V lost 5 bases, J lost 8 bases, and 9 bases stayed unmatched.

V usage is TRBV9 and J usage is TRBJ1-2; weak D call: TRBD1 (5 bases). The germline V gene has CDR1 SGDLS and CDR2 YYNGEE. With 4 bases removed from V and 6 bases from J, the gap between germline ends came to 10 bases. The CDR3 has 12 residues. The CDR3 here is CASSPGFDGYTF. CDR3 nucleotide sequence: TGTGCCAGCAGCCCAGGGTTCGATGGCTACACCTTC.

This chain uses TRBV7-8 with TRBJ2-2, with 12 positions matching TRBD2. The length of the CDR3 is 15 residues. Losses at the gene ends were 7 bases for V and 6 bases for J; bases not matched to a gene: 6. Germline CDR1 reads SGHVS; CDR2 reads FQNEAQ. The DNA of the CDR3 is TGTGCCAGCAAGATGACTAGCGGGAGTCCCGGGGAGCTGTTTTTT. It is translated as CASKMTSGSPGELFF.

The CDR3 sequence: CASSDGMAYEQYF. The CDR3 bases are TGTGCCAGCAGTGACGGGATGGCGTACGAGCAGTACTTC. This chain joins TRBV25-1 and TRBJ2-7, with a weak D call TRBD2 (5 bases). This CDR3 spans 13 amino acids. V lost 3 bases, J lost 4 bases, and 10 bases lay in between. The germline CDR1 and CDR2 sequences are MGHDK and SYGVNS.